This T cell receptor beta chain was obtained from a study of neurological immune-mediated disorders (dated by TCRdb to between 2018 and 2021). With respect to the entire study: Peripheral blood TCR-beta repertoires from patients with HTLV-I-associated myelopathy (HAM/TSP), patients with multiple sclerosis, and healthy controls were compared in the study using UMI-based sequencing. The approximately 110 TCR-beta libraries included longitudinal samples, technical triplicates and paired sorted CD4+ and CD8+ T-cell subsets alongside PBMC samples. The cohort was made up of approximately 69 subjects, consisting of 15 or so HAM/TSP patients, some 35 multiple sclerosis patients and around 20 healthy controls. What the authors observed across the whole study: No identical CDR3 amino acid sequences were found to be shared among expanded clones across subjects, suggesting that TCR-beta repertoires were private in all groups. TCR clonal expansion was highest in HAM/TSP patients and lowest in MS patients, with MS patients falling below even healthy controls.

Unsorted PBMC libraries were generated from 2 million PBMCs stored in RNAlater at -80 °C until RNA extraction. Peripheral blood was subjected to Ficoll-Hypaque density gradient centrifugation to isolate PBMCs, which were then cryopreserved in liquid nitrogen. cDNA was synthesized by template-switch 5'RACE using a primer with a 10-nucleotide random unique molecular identifier that tagged each TCR transcript. Every sequencing run yielded over 190 million TCR-beta sequences covering 15-18 subjects. The RNeasy kit was used for extraction of total RNA. Using the KAPA Real-time Library Amplification kit, TCR-beta VDJ regions were amplified with primers for the TCR constant region and the 5'RACE anchor. A first PCR added sample indexes and Illumina adaptors, after which a second PCR increased the library yield. The roughly 650 bp TCR product was size-selected on a 2% E-gel SizeSelection system after Ampure bead purification. Before pooling, library quality was assessed on a Bioanalyzer, concentration was determined with Qubit, and library quantification was performed with the Kapa Library Quantification kit. An Illumina HiSeq 2500 sequenced the libraries paired-end 2 x 150 bp. To increase sequence diversity, roughly 23-30% phiX was spiked into each library pool. Under the source paper's analysis protocol: Quality-filtered reads were processed with the UMI-based MiGEC pipeline, which removed over 75% of raw TCR sequences during error correction. VDJ genes were aligned to IMGT germline references, and clonotypes were defined by unique CDR3 amino acid sequence plus V-J genes. VDJtools evaluated clonal expansion, Shannon diversity and CDR3 relatedness (CalcPairwiseDistances, ClusterSamples); CLCbio workbench built phylogenetic trees. Expanded clones were defined as having at least 8 unique UMIs, based on coefficient-of-variation modelling across technical triplicates. TCRdb trimmed public reads at Q25 via fastp, called clones via MiXCR and kept in-frame beta chains. Each CDR3 protein appears once, grouped with its most common genes and DNA. The V and J calls reflect TCRdb's pipeline rather than the authors' work. Within this sample are more than 45,000 distinct CDR3 sequences, with 10% of them counted one time only. The ten biggest clones cover 21% of the sample.

This clonotype occurred many times. The antigen this receptor binds is unknown. No base qualities exist here, and no much larger clone lies one base off it. Taken from cysteine to phenylalanine, the CDR3 has 16 residues. The entry retains the CDR3 DNA only, 48 bases that are in frame from base 1. V gives up 5 bases and J gives up 11 bases, and the segment between their germline ends measures 22 bases. CDR1 and CDR2 are drawn from the germline V gene: SGHTA, FQGNSA. The chain uses TRBV7-2 and TRBJ1-6; the D gene is perhaps TRBD1, on 6 matching bases. What was sequenced was PBMCs. The clonotype was recovered from a woman in her thirties or forties with HTLV-1-associated myelopathy (HAM/TSP). Read as DNA, the sequence is TGTGCCAGCAGCCCCCACCTCACAGGGTATACAGCACCCCTCCACTTT. Its product reads: CASSPHLTGYTAPLHF.